Detailed here is one TCR beta chain. This sample stems from a study of cytomegalovirus exposure and HLA in healthy donors. Germline-derived CDR1 and CDR2 are ENHRY and SYGVKD. V trimming: 6 bases; J trimming: 6 bases; junction bases outside the gene matches: 15. The CDR3 contains 18 residues. 13 Jbeta primers and 60 Vbeta primers were used for the PCR. Generated by immunoSEQ multiplex PCR, the TCRdb table keeps only in-frame clones and is missing some. The table records 200,000 or so clones, around 83% of them present only once. The source material was PBMCs. This chain connects TRBV10-3 to TRBJ2-2; 11 positions agree with TRBD2. The receptor was isolated from a woman aged 45-60 years in good health and CMV-seropositive. CDR3 residues: CAISGLAGALQGSGELFF. CDR3 nucleotides: TGTGCCATCAGCGGACTAGCGGGCGCACTTCAGGGCTCCGGGGAGCTGTTTTTT.